Presented here are 17 T cell receptor beta chains from one specimen sequenced in a study of tumor and adjacent non-tumor tissue in lung cancer. The library came from three nested PCR rounds adapted from ARM-PCR protocols. One entry per CDR3 protein results from TCRdb running MiXCR on the multiplex PCR reads. The table includes 65,000 to 70,000 distinct CDR3 sequences, almost 60% detected once. This sample's RNA came from whole unsorted tissue. Sequencing was performed on lung tumor tissue. These receptors all come from a man aged 50-60 years with non-small cell lung cancer.

Regarding this clonotype: This sequence may be a read error, since a much larger clone differs from it by one base. This CDR3 reads CASSRGDNYGYTF. CDR3 coding DNA: TGTGCCAGCAGCCGAGGCGATAACTATGGCTACACCTTC. The chain joins TRBV6-6 to TRBJ1-2; no clear D gene. Germline V lookup: CDR1 MNHNY, CDR2 SVGAGI (reference sequence). The CDR3 totals 13 residues. Trimming took off 6 bases at V and 1 base at J, with 9 bases between the two ends.

To note about this clonotype: This clone may be a read error of a much larger clone one base away. The V and J genes are TRBV6-5 and TRBJ2-4; weak D call: TRBD1 (5 bases). Trimming took off 6 bases at V and 1 base at J, with 13 bases between the two ends. CDR3 length equals 15 residues. Germline V gene sequence: CDR1 MNHEY, CDR2 SVGAGI. The CDR3 protein is CASSPTVGAKNIQYF. The CDR3 DNA is TGTGCCAGCAGCCCGACAGTGGGGGCCAAAAACATTCAGTACTTC.

This clonotype was seen many times. This rearrangement joins TRBV29-1 to TRBJ1-1; D is ambiguous. V was trimmed by 8 bases and J by 0 bases, leaving 10 bases between them. This CDR3 has 12 residues. CDR1 is SQVTM, CDR2 ANQGSEA, per germline. The CDR3 protein is CSTRYMNTEAFF. The CDR3 DNA follows: TGCAGCACACGGTACATGAACACTGAAGCTTTCTTT.

Comments on this clonotype: A much bigger clone sits one base away, suggesting this may be a read error. The chain carries TRBV30 and TRBJ1-2, with D unresolved. The ends were cut back, 5 bases at V and 0 bases at J, with 10 bases in the middle. The CDR3 is 13 residues long. Looked up from germline, CDR1 is GTSNPN and CDR2 is SVGIG (reference sequence). The CDR3 DNA follows: TGTGCCTGGTTCGTGGCAGCTAACTATGGCTACACCTTC. It yields the protein CAWFVAANYGYTF.

This clonotype has at least ten counts. The chain is built from TRBV12-3 or TRBV12-4 and TRBJ2-2; 10 bases align to TRBD2. The CDR3 covers 16 residues. J gave up 6 bases and V 4 bases, and 8 bases lay outside the gene matches. This chain's CDR3 is CASSYVLAGPPGELFF. CDR3 coding DNA: TGTGCCAGCAGTTATGTACTAGCGGGACCCCCCGGGGAGCTGTTTTTT.

The chain employs TRBV5-6 and TRBJ2-7; D ambiguous. Germline CDR1 and CDR2: SGHDT and YYEEEE. The V end was cut by 3 bases, the J end by 5 bases, with 15 bases between. There are 14 residues in the CDR3. This CDR3 reads CASSSRHSIHEQYF. CDR3 DNA: TGTGCCAGCAGCTCGAGGCACTCTATCCACGAGCAGTACTTC. The whole variable domain, remainder taken from reference TRBV5-6 and TRBJ2-7, is DAGVTQSPTHLIKTRGQQVTLRCSPKSGHDTVSWYQQALGQGPQFIFQYYEEEERQRGNFPDRFSGHQFPNYSSELNVNALLLGDSALYLCASSSRHSIHEQYFGPGTRLTVT.

For this clonotype: Since a much larger clone is just one base distant, this may be a read error. The chain joins TRBV28 to TRBJ2-1, with 9 bases that match TRBD1. Per the germline V gene, CDR1 is MDHEN and CDR2 is SYDVKM. This CDR3 is built from 15 residues. The CDR3, as DNA: TGTGCCAGCAGTGGGGACAGGGATTCCTACAATGAGCAGTCCTTC. Its translation is CASSGDRDSYNEQSF.

In regard to this clonotype: Since a much larger clone is just one base distant, this may be a read error. The chain combines TRBV28 with TRBJ1-2, with TRBD1 as a possible D gene (6 bases). V shed 7 bases and J shed 8 bases, with 14 bases lying between them. CDR1 and CDR2 (germline): MDHEN, SYDVKM. The length of the CDR3 is 12 residues. CDR3 sequence: CASIGTWGGYTF. In nucleotides, the CDR3 is TGTGCCAGCATCGGGACATGGGGCGGCTACACCTTC.

In the case of this clonotype: Relative to the germline gene, one junction end is altered; a read error may explain this. V is TRBV6-5 and J is TRBJ2-3; possibly TRBD2 for D (5 bases). The CDR3 is 14 residues long. Germline loops: CDR1 MNHEY, CDR2 SVGAGI. CDR3 residues: CTSSYYGVDDTQYF. DNA for the CDR3: TGTACCAGCAGTTACTACGGGGTGGATGATACGCAGTATTTT.

Comment on this clonotype: A much more abundant neighbour one base away suggests this may be a read error. This chain joins TRBV11-2 and TRBJ1-1; D remains ambiguous. From germline, CDR1 is SGHAT and CDR2 FQNNGV. CDR3 length: 13 amino acids. With 5 bases removed from V and 4 bases from J, the gap between germline ends came to 11 bases. The CDR3 loop is CASSQTEITEAFF. Written as DNA, the CDR3 is TGTGCCAGCAGCCAAACAGAGATCACTGAAGCTTTCTTT. The full variable domain, its missing parts supplied by reference TRBV11-2 and TRBJ1-1, is EAGVAQSPRYKIIEKRQSVAFWCNPISGHATLYWYQQILGQGPKLLIQFQNNGVVDDSQLPKDRFSAERLKGVDSTLKIQPAKLEDSAVYLCASSQTEITEAFFGQGTRLTVV.

The V and J genes are TRBV11-2 and TRBJ2-1, with no clear D. Germline V CDR1 and CDR2: SGHAT, FQNNGV. The V end was cut by 2 bases, the J end by 10 bases, with 9 bases between. The CDR3 is 12 residues long. For the CDR3, the DNA is TGTGCCAGCAGCTTACGACCCCGGGAGCAGTTCTTC. This encodes CASSLRPREQFF.

V and J are TRBV7-9 and TRBJ1-4; D gene uncertain. The V gene's germline CDR1 is SEHNR and CDR2 FQNEAQ (reference sequence). The CDR3 contains 13 residues. Trimming removed 8 bases from V and 8 bases from J, with 15 bases in between. The CDR3 protein is CASGVEFQEKLFF. CDR3 DNA: TGTGCCAGCGGAGTGGAGTTTCAGGAAAAACTGTTTTTT.

This clonotype was counted at least ten times. One junction end disagrees with the germline gene, perhaps due to a read error. The chain links TRBV6-5 to TRBJ1-3; 11 nucleotides align to TRBD1. CDR1 is MNHEY and CDR2 is SVGAGI in the germline V gene. The CDR3 sequence is 16 residues long. CDR3 amino acids: CASSFRTGGSVNTIYF. The CDR3 DNA is TGTGCCAGCAGTTTTCGGACAGGGGGCTCTGTAAACACCATATATTTT.

This clonotype was picked up many times. The V gene is TRBV4-1, the J gene TRBJ2-7; D perhaps matches TRBD1 (6 bases). The CDR3 extends over 17 amino acids. Trimming took 4 bases from V and 5 from J, leaving 24 bases between them. Germline V gene lookup returns CDR1 MGHRA and CDR2 YSYEKL. CDR3 amino acids: CASSPLPVRGYTDEQYF. CDR3 bases: TGCGCCAGCAGCCCCCTCCCCGTTAGGGGGTATACTGACGAGCAGTACTTC.

The V gene is TRBV24-1, the J gene TRBJ1-2; D might be TRBD1 (5 bases). CDR1 KGHDR and CDR2 SFDVKD come from the germline V gene. CDR3 length: 12 residues. CDR3 in amino acids: CETSDETDGYTF. CDR3 DNA: TGTGAAACCAGTGATGAGACAGATGGCTACACCTTC.

Note on this clonotype: One end of the junction is discordant with germline, which a read error may explain. The V call is TRBV5-4, the J call TRBJ2-7, with 9 bases that match TRBD1. The CDR3 sequence is 13 residues long. CDR1 SGHNT and CDR2 YYREEE come from the germline V gene (reference sequence). The CDR3 sequence is CAIRDRAIHEQYF. CDR3 sequence (DNA): TGTGCCATCCGGGACAGGGCAATCCACGAGCAGTATTTC.

The sample holds many counts of this clonotype. This rearrangement joins TRBV20-1 to TRBJ2-3, with D hard to call. This CDR3 has 15 amino acids. V lost 0 bases and J 2 bases, leaving 12 bases between the germline ends. Germline values: CDR1 DFQATT, CDR2 SNEGSKA (reference sequence). CDR3 DNA: TGCAGTGCTAGAGATCTGGCGGTACTCACAGATACGCAGTATTTT. Encoded protein: CSARDLAVLTDTQYF.